The table lists the clone carrying this T cell receptor (beta chain) with many counts. Antigen unknown. Between the trimmed V and J ends, which lost 4 bases and 6 bases, there was a span of 17 bases. The CDR3 length is 14 residues. Germline values: CDR1 SGHRS, CDR2 YFSETQ. Noted time point: newly diagnosed GD, antithyroid drugs for less than 3 months. Isolated PBMC RNA provided the starting material for the TCR library. The sample originates from a study of regulatory T cells in long-lasting Graves disease. For TCR beta, libraries came from iRepertoire HTBI primers and Arm-PCR of CDR3 regions. TCRdb reanalysed the multiplex PCR reads using MiXCR and keeps one entry per CDR3 protein. The sample lists a few hundred thousand distinct CDR3 sequences, roughly 12% occurring once. The study's findings and limits: Favored gene segments in persistent disease were TRBV28, TRBJ1-2 and TRBJ2-5.

The same sample was also used in a study of T cells in Graves' hyperthyroidism and ophthalmopathy.

The chain uses TRBV5-1 and TRBJ2-7; D perhaps matches TRBD1 (5 bases). The receptor was isolated from a man aged 30 to 45 with Graves disease. The material sequenced was peripheral blood mononuclear cells (PBMCs), taken at new diagnosis, from a patient treated with antithyroid drugs. The DNA of the CDR3 is TGCGCCAGCAGCGTCTCAGGGTCGTCAAGCGAGCAGTACTTC. This encodes CASSVSGSSSEQYF. The full variable domain, its missing parts supplied by reference TRBV5-1 and TRBJ2-7, is KAGVTQTPRYLIKTRGQQVTLSCSPISGHRSVSWYQQTPGQGLQFLFEYFSETQRNKGNFPGRFSGRQFSNSRSEMNVSTLELGDSALYLCASSVSGSSSEQYFGPGTRLTVT.